The source of this T cell receptor beta chain is a study of cytomegalovirus exposure and HLA in healthy donors. Study context: Tens of millions of unique TCRs from HLA-typed donors made up an early data release. There were fewer than 500 genotyped donors. Of these, roughly 80% fell in the genetic ancestry cluster associated with self-reported Caucasian donors.

PCR employed 60 Vbeta and 13 Jbeta primers. Sequenced by immunoSEQ multiplex PCR; TCRdb stores in-frame clones only, minus some. The sample lists about 120,000 clones; 65% to 80% were seen once. Overall study findings and caveats: Rare TCR sequences dominated, though some public TCRs recurred in many donors.

Germline trimming cut 6 bases from V and 6 bases from J; bases unmatched to any gene: 10. CDR3 length: 14 residues. Looked up from germline, CDR1 is MRHNA and CDR2 is SNTAGT. As concerns this clone: Its specificity is not known.

The chain has TRBV6-4 and TRBJ1-1, with TRBD1 identical over 7 bases. The TCR comes from a man in his late teens or twenties in good health and CMV-seropositive. Sequenced sample: PBMCs. The CDR3 bases are TGTGCCAGCAGGAGAGGGGGCCTCTTCGCTGAAGCTTTCTTT. This translates into CASRRGGLFAEAFF.